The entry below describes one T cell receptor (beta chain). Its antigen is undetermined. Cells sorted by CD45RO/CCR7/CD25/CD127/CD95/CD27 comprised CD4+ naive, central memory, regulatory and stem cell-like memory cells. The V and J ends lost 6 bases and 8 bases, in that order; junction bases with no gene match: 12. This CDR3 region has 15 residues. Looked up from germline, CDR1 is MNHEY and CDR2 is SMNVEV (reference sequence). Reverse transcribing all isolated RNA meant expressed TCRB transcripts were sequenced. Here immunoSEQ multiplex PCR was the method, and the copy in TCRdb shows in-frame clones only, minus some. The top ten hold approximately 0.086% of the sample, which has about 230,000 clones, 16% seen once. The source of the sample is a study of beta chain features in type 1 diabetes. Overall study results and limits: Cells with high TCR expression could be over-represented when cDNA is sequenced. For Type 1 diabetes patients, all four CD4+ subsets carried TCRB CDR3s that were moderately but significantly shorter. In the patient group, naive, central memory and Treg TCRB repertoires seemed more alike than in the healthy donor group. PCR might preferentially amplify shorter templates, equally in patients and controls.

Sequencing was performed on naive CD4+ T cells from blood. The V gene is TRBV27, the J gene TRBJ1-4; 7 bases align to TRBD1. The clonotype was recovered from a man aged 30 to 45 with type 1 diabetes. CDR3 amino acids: CASRSEQGTREKLFF. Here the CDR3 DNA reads TGTGCCAGCAGGTCAGAACAGGGGACTCGCGAAAAACTGTTTTTT.